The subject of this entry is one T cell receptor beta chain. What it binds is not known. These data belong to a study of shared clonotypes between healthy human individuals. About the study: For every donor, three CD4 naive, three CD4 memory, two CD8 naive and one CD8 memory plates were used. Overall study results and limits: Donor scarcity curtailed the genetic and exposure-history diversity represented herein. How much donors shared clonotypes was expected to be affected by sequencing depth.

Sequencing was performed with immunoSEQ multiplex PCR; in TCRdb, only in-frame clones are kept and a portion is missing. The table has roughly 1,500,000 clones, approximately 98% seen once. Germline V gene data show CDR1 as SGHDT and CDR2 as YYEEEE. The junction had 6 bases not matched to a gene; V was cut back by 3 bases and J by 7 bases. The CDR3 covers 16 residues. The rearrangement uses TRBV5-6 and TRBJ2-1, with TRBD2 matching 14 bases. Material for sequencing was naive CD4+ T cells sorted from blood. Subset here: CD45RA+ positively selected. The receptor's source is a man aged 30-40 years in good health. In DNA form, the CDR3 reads TGTGCCAGCAGCTGGGGGACTAGCGGGAGACTAAATGAGCAGTTCTTC. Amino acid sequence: CASSWGTSGRLNEQFF.